These 19 T cell receptor beta chains originate from one sample sequenced in a study of blood T cell repertoires in COVID-19. TCRdb's table, derived via immunoSEQ multiplex PCR, lists solely in-frame clones and lacks some. The data hold fewer than 250,000 clones, with just under 85% observed a single time. Sequenced input: peripheral blood. The source is an elderly woman with acute or convalescent COVID-19.

This chain links TRBV28 with TRBJ1-5, with D perhaps TRBD1 (5 bases). Germline values: CDR1 MDHEN, CDR2 SYDVKM. Trimming shortened V by 2 bases and J by 0 bases, and 17 bases separated the two germline ends. The CDR3 length is 18 residues. CDR3 in amino acids: CASSLHVSATVSNQPQHF. As DNA, the CDR3 is TGTGCCAGCAGTTTACACGTTTCCGCGACAGTTAGCAATCAGCCCCAGCATTTT.

This chain connects TRBV7-2 to TRBJ2-4, with D tentatively TRBD2 (7 bases). Looked up from germline, CDR1 is SGHTA and CDR2 is FQGNSA. The length of the CDR3 is 15 residues. V was trimmed by 1 base and J by 5 bases, leaving 12 bases between them. The CDR3 region has the DNA TGTGCCAGCAGCTTAGAGGGGCGGGGGCAAAACATTCAGTACTTC. It codes for CASSLEGRGQNIQYF. The full variable domain, completed using reference TRBV7-2 and TRBJ2-4, is GAGVSQSPSNKVTEKGKDVELRCDPISGHTALYWYRQSLGQGLEFLIYFQGNSAPDKSGLPSDRFSAERTGGSVSTLTIQRTQQEDSAVYLCASSLEGRGQNIQYFGAGTRLSVL.

The chain recombines TRBV12-3 or TRBV12-4 with TRBJ2-7; D not resolved. The CDR3 length is 12 residues. V dropped 4 bases and J dropped 4 bases, with 8 bases sitting between them. Here the CDR3 DNA reads TGTGCCAGCAGTTCTCTATTATACGAGCAGTACTTC. Protein: CASSSLLYEQYF.

In its sample, this clone was seen a few times. V usage is TRBV7-2 and J usage is TRBJ1-1; 7 positions match TRBD1. The V gene end was trimmed by 5 bases and the J gene end by 1 base; junction bases not matched to a gene: 10. The CDR3 has 16 amino acids. CDR1 SGHTA and CDR2 FQGNSA come from the germline V gene. CDR3 amino acids: CASSVQGTHKNTEAFF. DNA for the CDR3: TGTGCCAGCAGCGTACAGGGGACCCACAAGAACACTGAAGCTTTCTTT.

This clone showed up just a few times. The CDR3 region has the DNA TGTGCCAGCAGCCAAGAAAGACTAGCGCACGAGCAGTACTTC. Protein product: CASSQERLAHEQYF. This chain uses TRBV3-1 (or the pseudogene TRBV3-2) with TRBJ2-7; 8 bases are shared with TRBD2. Losses at the gene ends were 0 bases for V and 5 bases for J; bases not matched to a gene: 3. The CDR3 consists of 14 residues. The germline gives CDR1 LGHDT, CDR2 YNNKEL (reference sequence).

The chain links TRBV7-2 to TRBJ2-5; maybe TRBD1 (6 bases). Germline V gene sequence: CDR1 SGHTA, CDR2 FQGNSA. Trimming stripped 3 bases from V and 5 bases from J, with 10 bases between. CDR3 size: 13 residues. The CDR3 region is CASSFRQAETQYF. CDR3 DNA: TGTGCCAGCAGCTTCCGACAGGCTGAGACCCAGTACTTC.

The rearrangement joins TRBV10-3 to TRBJ1-1, with D possibly being TRBD1 (6 bases). V lost 10 bases and J 1 base, leaving 13 bases between the germline ends. The CDR3 is 13 residues long. Germline lookup yields CDR1 ENHRY and CDR2 SYGVKD. The CDR3 region is CATSGQTNTEAFF. Written as DNA, the CDR3 is TGTGCCACCTCAGGACAGACGAACACTGAAGCTTTCTTT.

The CDR3 sequence: CASSVASSTDTQYF. The DNA of the CDR3 is TGTGCCAGCAGCGTAGCCTCTAGCACAGATACGCAGTATTTT. The chain combines TRBV9 with TRBJ2-3; no definite D call. Trimming pared 0 bases from V and 0 bases from J, leaving 5 bases between. Looked up from germline, CDR1 is SGDLS and CDR2 is YYNGEE. This CDR3 is built from 14 residues.

The V call is TRBV4-1, the J call TRBJ1-4; D possibly corresponds to TRBD1 (6 bases). Germline CDR1 is MGHRA and CDR2 is YSYEKL. Trimming shortened V by 2 bases and J by 7 bases, and 11 bases separated the two germline ends. This CDR3 has 14 amino acids. CDR3 coding DNA: TGCGCCAGCAGCCAATCAGGGGCGCCTGAAAAACTGTTTTTT. Its translation: CASSQSGAPEKLFF.

The V and J genes are TRBV5-1 and TRBJ1-1; perhaps TRBD1 as D (5 bases). V was trimmed by 1 base and J by 4 bases, leaving 11 bases between them. The CDR3 is 14 amino acids. CDR1 is SGHRS, CDR2 YFSETQ, per germline. CDR3 loop: CASSLNSGGTEAFF. For the CDR3, the DNA is TGCGCCAGCAGCTTGAATTCGGGGGGCACTGAAGCTTTCTTT.

The chain uses TRBV6-1 and TRBJ2-5, with TRBD2 as a possible D gene (7 bases). The V end lost 3 bases, the J end lost 4 bases, and 15 bases lay between the germline ends. CDR3 size: 15 residues. Germline CDR1 is MNHNS and CDR2 is SASEGT. CDR3 sequence reads: CASSDLGGGIETQYF. The CDR3 region has the DNA TGTGCCAGCAGTGACCTAGGGGGGGGGATAGAGACCCAGTACTTC.

The chain joins TRBV4-3 to TRBJ1-2; D possibly corresponds to TRBD1 (6 bases). The germline CDR1 and CDR2 sequences are LGHNA and YSLEER. Trimming stripped 3 bases from V and 3 bases from J, with 14 bases between. This CDR3 is built from 15 residues. The CDR3 region is CASSQGRDIDYGYTF. DNA for the CDR3: TGCGCCAGCAGCCAGGGACGGGACATAGACTATGGCTACACCTTC.

There are a few counts of this clone. The genes are TRBV6-5 and TRBJ2-7, with 8 nucleotides matching TRBD1. Germline trimming cut 6 bases from V and 4 bases from J; bases unmatched to any gene: 5. CDR1 and CDR2 from the germline V gene are MNHEY and SVGAGI. The CDR3 totals 13 residues. The CDR3 sequence: CASRAGGFYEQYF. Here the CDR3 DNA reads TGTGCCAGCAGGGCAGGGGGCTTTTACGAGCAGTACTTC.

This clone was counted once. The J gene is TRBJ2-7, the V gene TRBV4-3; TRBD2 is a possible D gene (7 bases). Trimming pared 0 bases from V and 6 bases from J, leaving 15 bases between. Germline lookup yields CDR1 LGHNA and CDR2 YSLEER. CDR3 length: 15 residues. CDR3 sequence: CASSQEFRGAREQYF. CDR3 nucleotide sequence: TGCGCCAGCAGCCAAGAGTTTCGGGGGGCGCGCGAGCAGTACTTC.

The CDR3: CASSTRDRGNTEAFF. In DNA form, the CDR3 reads TGTGCCAGCAGCACACGGGACAGGGGGAACACTGAAGCTTTCTTT. The rearrangement uses TRBV3-1 (or the pseudogene TRBV3-2) and TRBJ1-1; 10 bases align to TRBD1. After removal of 5 bases from V and 1 base from J, the junction contained 4 bases not matched to a gene. The CDR3 spans 15 residues. Germline CDR1 reads LGHDT; CDR2 reads YNNKEL (reference sequence).

The V and J genes are TRBV27 and TRBJ1-1; D is possibly TRBD1 (6 bases). Germline values: CDR1 MNHEY, CDR2 SMNVEV (reference sequence). The CDR3 is made up of 14 amino acids. V was shortened by 3 bases and J by 1 base, with 9 bases between the two germline ends. CDR3 amino acids: CASSLTGRNTEAFF. The CDR3 DNA sequence: TGTGCCAGCAGTTTGACAGGCCGGAACACTGAAGCTTTCTTT.

The V gene is TRBV19, the J gene TRBJ2-2; the D gene is possibly TRBD2 (6 bases). V lost 3 bases and J 1 base, leaving 9 bases between the germline ends. Germline V gives CDR1 LNHDA, CDR2 SQIVND (reference sequence). The CDR3 is made up of 15 amino acids. For the CDR3, the DNA is TGTGCCAGTAGTATGGGGGGTCGGAACACCGGGGAGCTGTTTTTT. The encoded protein is CASSMGGRNTGELFF.

This chain uses TRBV27 with TRBJ1-1; D unclear. V shed 0 bases and J shed 8 bases, with 13 bases lying between them. CDR3 size: 14 residues. CDR1 is MNHEY, CDR2 SMNVEV, per germline (reference sequence). This CDR3 reads CASSLSGRYNEAFF. In DNA form, the CDR3 reads TGTGCCAGCAGTTTATCGGGCCGTTATAACGAAGCTTTCTTT.

The chain carries TRBV19 and TRBJ1-1; D call uncertain. Germline CDR1 reads LNHDA; CDR2 reads SQIVND (reference sequence). V was cut by 6 bases and J by 0 bases, with 11 bases left in between. CDR3 length: 14 amino acids. CDR3 region: CASRKEGMNTEAFF. The DNA of the CDR3 is TGTGCCAGTAGAAAGGAGGGAATGAACACTGAAGCTTTCTTT.